The next 25 T cell receptor beta chains were all read from a single sample in a study of cytomegalovirus exposure and HLA in healthy donors (dated by TCRdb to the late 2010s). The library was prepared using the immunoSEQ multiplex PCR assay. For the multiplex PCR, a mixture combining 60 forward primers for TCR Vbeta segments and 13 reverse primers for TCR Jbeta segments was used. The clones in this table, taken by TCRdb from immuneACCESS, are in-frame only. Not every clone is retained; where verified, under half of the shortfall comes from an unresolved V gene, and the cause of the rest is unknown. This sample comprises about 190,000 clones, almost 80% of them detected only once. The top ten clones comprise roughly 1.6% of the sample. Sequences were obtained from PBMCs. The receptors here all came from a woman younger than 30 in good health and CMV-seronegative.

The chain uses TRBV4-3 and TRBJ2-2, with unresolved D. Deletions cut 1 base from V and 4 bases from J, with 4 bases between. Germline V CDR1 and CDR2: LGHNA, YSLEER. The CDR3 has 13 amino acids. The CDR3 is CASSQATTGELFF. As DNA, the CDR3 is TGCGCCAGCAGCCAAGCTACCACCGGGGAGCTGTTTTTT.

The chain uses TRBV27 and TRBJ1-6; D remains ambiguous. CDR1 is MNHEY and CDR2 is SMNVEV in the germline V gene (reference sequence). The CDR3 has 14 amino acids. The V and J ends lost 5 bases and 12 bases respectively, with 17 bases between them. The CDR3 loop is CASSLRTLSVPLHF. CDR3 sequence (DNA): TGTGCCAGCAGTCTCCGCACCCTAAGTGTACCCCTCCACTTT.

The chain links TRBV2 to TRBJ2-1, with D tentatively TRBD1 (6 bases). The V gene's germline CDR1 is SNHLY and CDR2 FYNNEI. Trimming pared 4 bases from V and 4 bases from J, leaving 8 bases between. The CDR3 totals 13 residues. CDR3 region: CASSVTGYNEQFF. CDR3 bases: TGTGCCAGCAGTGTCACAGGGTACAATGAGCAGTTCTTC.

This chain links TRBV6-5 with TRBJ2-3; weak D call: TRBD2 (6 bases). This CDR3 comprises 14 residues. Trimming stripped 5 bases from V and 5 bases from J, with 14 bases between. In germline, CDR1 is MNHEY, CDR2 SVGAGI. CDR3 region: CASSDRLDIDTQYF. CDR3 sequence (DNA): TGTGCCAGCAGTGACCGACTAGATATAGATACGCAGTATTTT.

This clone was counted a few times. CDR3 sequence: CASQTGGRTEAFF. In DNA, the CDR3 is TGTGCCAGTCAGACCGGAGGGCGCACTGAAGCTTTCTTT. This chain connects TRBV6-6 to TRBJ1-1; D call uncertain. This CDR3 has 13 amino acids. From germline, CDR1 is MNHNY and CDR2 SVGAGI (reference sequence). Between the trimmed V and J ends, which lost 9 bases and 4 bases, there was a span of 15 bases.

The chain has TRBV5-4 and TRBJ1-4; TRBD1 is a possible D gene (6 bases). Trimming took off 4 bases at V and 3 bases at J, with 10 bases between the two ends. Germline CDR1 reads SGHNT; CDR2 reads YYREEE (reference sequence). This CDR3 comprises 14 residues. The CDR3 DNA sequence: TGTGCCAGCAGCCAAGGACAGTCTAATGAAAAACTGTTTTTT. It specifies CASSQGQSNEKLFF. Filled out from reference TRBV5-4 and TRBJ1-4, the complete variable domain reads ETGVTQSPTHLIKTRGQQVTLRCSSQSGHNTVSWYQQALGQGPQFIFQYYREEENGRGNFPPRFSGLQFPNYSSELNVNALELDDSALYLCASSQGQSNEKLFFGSGTQLSVL.

The V and J genes are TRBV6-5 and TRBJ1-1, with 9 bases fitting TRBD1. Germline V CDR1 and CDR2: MNHEY, SVGAGI. After removal of 6 bases from V and 1 base from J, the junction contained 6 bases not matched to a gene. The CDR3 length is 15 residues. The CDR3 coding sequence is TGTGCCAGCAGGGGGGGACAGGGTGCGAACACTGAAGCTTTCTTT. It specifies CASRGGQGANTEAFF.

This clone has just one count. The chain recombines TRBV2 with TRBJ1-2, with 7 bases identical to TRBD1. The V and J ends lost 3 bases and 4 bases, in that order; junction bases with no gene match: 5. The germline CDR1 and CDR2 sequences are SNHLY and FYNNEI. This CDR3 spans 14 amino acids. As DNA, the CDR3 is TGTGCCAGCAGTGACCAGGGGGTCGGCTATGGCTACACCTTC. Translating it yields CASSDQGVGYGYTF.

The chain couples TRBV27 to TRBJ2-7, with 7 bases that match TRBD1. V gave up 10 bases and J gave up 1 base; unmatched junction bases: 4. Germline-derived CDR1 and CDR2 are MNHEY and SMNVEV (reference sequence). The CDR3 consists of 12 residues. The CDR3 sequence is CATWDSSYEQYF. In DNA, the CDR3 is TGTGCCACTTGGGACAGTTCCTACGAGCAGTACTTC.

The genes are TRBV2 and TRBJ1-4, with D maybe TRBD1 (5 bases). This CDR3 region has 15 residues. CDR1 SNHLY and CDR2 FYNNEI come from the germline V gene. Trimming pared 6 bases from V and 8 bases from J, leaving 19 bases between. The CDR3 DNA reads TGTGCCAGCAGCGGAACCCCAGGGTCCGGAGAAAAACTGTTTTTT. Translated: CASSGTPGSGEKLFF.

In its sample, this clone was seen a few times. J is TRBJ2-2 and V is TRBV28; no firm D call. This CDR3 contains 13 residues. Germline V gene sequence: CDR1 MDHEN, CDR2 SYDVKM. Trimming cost V 10 bases and J 0 bases, with 9 bases left between them. The CDR3 loop reads CAIDSANTGELFF. The DNA of the CDR3 is TGTGCCATCGACTCCGCGAACACCGGGGAGCTGTTTTTT.

This clone was observed a single time. The chain uses TRBV30 and TRBJ2-2, with 9 positions matching TRBD1. Unmatched junction bases numbered 4, after V lost 7 bases and J lost 1 base. CDR1 and CDR2 from the germline V gene are GTSNPN and SVGIG (reference sequence). CDR3 size: 14 residues. CDR3: CASPGQGNTGELFF. The CDR3 bases are TGTGCCTCTCCGGGACAGGGGAACACCGGGGAGCTGTTTTTT.

The chain uses TRBV4-2 and TRBJ2-3; 7 bases are shared with TRBD2. The CDR3 contains 18 residues. V trimming: 1 base; J trimming: 3 bases; junction bases outside the gene matches: 13. The germline V gene has CDR1 LGHNA and CDR2 YNFKEQ. The CDR3 loop reads CASSQGGGRELGTDTQYF. Here the CDR3 DNA reads TGTGCCAGCAGCCAAGGGGGAGGGAGGGAGCTTGGGACAGATACGCAGTATTTT.

This chain's CDR3 is CASSSGGEAFF. The CDR3 coding sequence is TGTGCCAGCAGCTCCGGGGGTGAAGCTTTCTTT. The chain has TRBV7-2 and TRBJ1-1; D might be TRBD1 (5 bases). With 4 bases removed from V and 7 bases from J, the gap between germline ends came to 7 bases. This CDR3 contains 11 residues. From germline, CDR1 is SGHTA and CDR2 FQGNSA.

In the case of this clone: Just one base apart from a much larger clone, this may be a read error. This sample includes further DNA sequences coding for the same CDR3. The chain employs TRBV5-4 and TRBJ1-6; D not resolved. The CDR3 sequence is 16 residues long. CDR1 SGHNT and CDR2 YYREEE come from the germline V gene (reference sequence). V gave up 0 bases and J gave up 0 bases, with 7 bases separating them. The CDR3 reads CASSLGGSSYNSPLHF. CDR3 sequence (DNA): TGTGCCAGCAGCTTGGGAGGGAGCTCCTATAATTCACCCCTCCACTTT.

The chain combines TRBV14 with TRBJ1-2; 12 nucleotides match TRBD1. Germline lookup yields CDR1 SGHDN and CDR2 FVKESK. CDR3 size: 16 residues. V was pared by 6 bases and J by 1 base, with 6 bases of the junction left unmatched. This CDR3 is CASSPGQGADNYGYTF. The CDR3 DNA is TGTGCCAGCAGTCCGGGACAGGGGGCTGATAACTATGGCTACACCTTC. Using reference TRBV14 and TRBJ1-2 for the parts outside the CDR3, the full variable domain is EAGVTQFPSHSVIEKGQTVTLRCDPISGHDNLYWYRRVMGKEIKFLLHFVKESKQDESGMPNNRFLAERTGGTYSTLKVQPAELEDSGVYFCASSPGQGADNYGYTFGSGTRLTVV.

This rearrangement joins TRBV4-1 to TRBJ2-2; possibly TRBD1 for D (6 bases). The germline V gene has CDR1 MGHRA and CDR2 YSYEKL. The V and J ends lost 3 bases and 0 bases respectively, with 26 bases between them. The CDR3 contains 21 residues. CDR3 loop: CASSHTILNLGAGANTGELFF. CDR3 nucleotides: TGCGCCAGCAGCCACACAATACTTAACCTCGGGGCAGGGGCGAACACCGGGGAGCTGTTTTTT.

The genes are TRBV12-2 and TRBJ2-7; TRBD2, the D gene given by the table, was not confirmed from the DNA. TRBV12-2 is described as a pseudogene. This CDR3 is built from 16 residues. CDR3: CASRLEGLPNSYEQYF. In nucleotides, the CDR3 is TGTGCAAGTCGCTTAGAGGGACTACCGAACTCCTACGAGCAGTACTTC.

This clone appeared a few times. The chain joins TRBV4-2 to TRBJ2-7; 10 positions agree with TRBD2. V lost 4 bases, J lost 5 bases, and 11 bases stayed unmatched. From germline, CDR1 is LGHNA and CDR2 YNFKEQ. The CDR3 has 16 residues. The CDR3 DNA sequence: TGTGCCAGCAGCCGCGGTTCTAGCGGGAGAATCGACGAGCAGTACTTC. This translates into CASSRGSSGRIDEQYF.

This chain joins TRBV4-1 and TRBJ2-1, with TRBD2 identical over 10 bases. CDR1 MGHRA and CDR2 YSYEKL come from the germline V gene. This CDR3 contains 15 residues. Germline trimming cut 2 bases from V and 6 bases from J; bases unmatched to any gene: 4. CDR3 DNA sequence: TGCGCCAGCAGCCAAACTAGCGGGGACCGCAATGAGCAGTTCTTC. Translated, it gives CASSQTSGDRNEQFF.

The chain couples TRBV4-3 to TRBJ2-7; 9 bases are a match to TRBD1. The CDR3 is 17 residues long. V shed 1 base, J shed 5 bases, and the junction held 12 bases outside the gene matches. In germline, CDR1 is LGHNA, CDR2 YSLEER. The CDR3 DNA reads TGCGCCAGCAGCCAAGGGACAGGGGCAACGAAGGGCAACGAGCAGTACTTC. The encoded protein is CASSQGTGATKGNEQYF.

V usage is TRBV12-2 and J usage is TRBJ1-6; the table's D call of TRBD1 was not tested on the DNA. TRBV12-2 counts as a pseudogene. CDR3 length: 18 amino acids. The CDR3 bases are TGTGCAAGTCGCTTAGCGAGGCATAGGGTCAGGGCCGATTCACCCCTCCACTTT. Translated, it gives CASRLARHRVRADSPLHF.

This sequence joins TRBV2 and TRBJ2-7, with TRBD2 identical over 14 bases. V trimming: 4 bases; J trimming: 2 bases; junction bases outside the gene matches: 1. CDR3 length: 15 residues. Germline CDR1 reads SNHLY; CDR2 reads FYNNEI. In nucleotides, the CDR3 is TGTGCCAGCAGTGGACTAGCGGGAGGGACCTACGAGCAGTACTTC. Translation: CASSGLAGGTYEQYF.

This chain links TRBV11-2 with TRBJ2-5; 9 nucleotides line up with TRBD1. CDR1 and CDR2 (germline): SGHAT, FQNNGV. This CDR3 region has 15 residues. V trimming: 5 bases; J trimming: 5 bases; junction bases outside the gene matches: 9. CDR3 region: CASSKLQGARETQYF. CDR3 in DNA: TGTGCCAGCAGCAAACTACAGGGGGCGAGGGAGACCCAGTACTTC.

The rearrangement joins TRBV19 to TRBJ2-1; D is perhaps TRBD2 (5 bases). There are 13 residues in the CDR3. The V end was cut by 5 bases, the J end by 10 bases, with 15 bases between. The germline V gene has CDR1 LNHDA and CDR2 SQIVND (reference sequence). For the CDR3, the DNA is TGTGCCAGTAGTCCCGTCGGGGTCGTCGAGCAGTTCTTC. Its translation is CASSPVGVVEQFF.